This TCR beta chain was recovered during a study of blood T cell repertoires in COVID-19. Looking at the study overall: Sample material is recorded as cDNA or gDNA derived from T cells, B-cell-depleted T cells, or PBMCs.

As handled by the study authors: Nucleated cell counts were estimated from reference gene primer amplification. This table comes from immunoSEQ multiplex PCR, and its TCRdb copy is limited to in-frame clones, with some not included. Clone size and the V and J calls come from that table; the DNA yielded D and trimming. The data hold roughly 220,000 clones, with 84% observed a single time. Trimming cost V 6 bases and J 8 bases; bases outside gene matches: 8. The CDR3 covers 13 residues. Looked up from germline, CDR1 is SGHTA and CDR2 is FQGTGA. Sequenced material: peripheral blood. The V and J genes are TRBV7-3 and TRBJ1-1; 8 bases line up with TRBD1. The sequence derives from a man aged 30 to 39 with active or convalescent COVID-19. CDR3 amino acids: CASSTGQVGEAFF. The CDR3 region has the DNA TGTGCCAGCAGTACGGGACAGGTCGGCGAAGCTTTCTTT. Full variable domain (remainder filled in from reference TRBV7-3 and TRBJ1-1): GAGVSQTPSNKVTEKGKYVELRCDPISGHTALYWYRQSLGQGPEFLIYFQGTGAADDSGLPNDRFFAVRPEGSVSTLKIQRTERGDSAVYLCASSTGQVGEAFFGQGTRLTVV.